This record covers a single T cell receptor (beta chain). In the PCR, 60 Vbeta and 13 Jbeta primers were used. Clones were sequenced by immunoSEQ multiplex PCR, and TCRdb holds only the in-frame ones, with some missing. The data contain 200,000 to 250,000 clones, around 86% of them seen just once; the ten biggest clones take up 10% to 13%. Germline V gene data show CDR1 as SEHNR and CDR2 as FQNEAQ (reference sequence). The CDR3 covers 15 residues. Trimming stripped 5 bases from V and 3 bases from J, with 15 bases between. The record originates from a study of cytomegalovirus exposure and HLA in healthy donors.

The J gene is TRBJ2-3, the V gene TRBV7-9, with D possibly being TRBD2 (7 bases). This clonotype originated in a woman aged 50 to 60 in good health and CMV-seropositive. The sample was PBMCs. The chain's CDR3 is CASSARRGGTDTQYF. The DNA of the CDR3 is TGTGCCAGCAGCGCCAGGAGGGGGGGGACAGATACGCAGTATTTT.